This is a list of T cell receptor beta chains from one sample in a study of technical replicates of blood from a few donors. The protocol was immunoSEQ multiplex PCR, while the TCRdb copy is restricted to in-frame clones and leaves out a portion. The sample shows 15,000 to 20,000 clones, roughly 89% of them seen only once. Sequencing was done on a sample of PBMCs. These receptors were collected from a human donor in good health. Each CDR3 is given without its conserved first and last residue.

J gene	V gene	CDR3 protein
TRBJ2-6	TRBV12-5	ASGLTLLGKGLDSGANVLT
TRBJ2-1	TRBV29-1	SVFLAGVANEQF
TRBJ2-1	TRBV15	ATQEGGRAKEF
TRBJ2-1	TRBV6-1	ASSLDSNLYNEQF
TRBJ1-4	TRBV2	ASRRTGGSATNEKLF
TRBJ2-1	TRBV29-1	SARSLPGLGWNEQF
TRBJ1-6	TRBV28	ASRTRTGVGNSPLH
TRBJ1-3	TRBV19	ASSADTTLSGNTIY
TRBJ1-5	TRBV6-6	ASTGTTTIRGQPQH
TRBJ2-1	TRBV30	AWSEASGSYYNEQF
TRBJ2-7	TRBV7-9	ASSLTSYEQY
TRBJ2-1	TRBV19	ASSTRLASNEQF
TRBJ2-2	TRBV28	ASSFPSKAAANTGELF
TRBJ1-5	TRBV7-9	ASSTGGNQPQH
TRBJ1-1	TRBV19	ASSIDFRRQAGGTEAF
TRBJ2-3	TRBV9	ASSVAREADTQY
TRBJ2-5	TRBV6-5	ASSFRGLGETQY
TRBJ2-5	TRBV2	ASSGSSAGVLGTQY
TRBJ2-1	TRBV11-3	ASSLDRDSYNEQF
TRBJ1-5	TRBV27	ASSPGRGSQPQH
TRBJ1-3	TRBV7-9	ASSPGQGLGTIY
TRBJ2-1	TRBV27	ASSLGEDRGQF
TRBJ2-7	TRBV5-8	ASSSFGTDATYEQY
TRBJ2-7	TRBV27	ASTEGNSYEQY
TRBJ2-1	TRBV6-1	ASSEHGTYNEQF
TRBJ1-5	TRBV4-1	ASSQDRTQGQPQH
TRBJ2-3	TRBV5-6	ASSLLSGEATDTQY
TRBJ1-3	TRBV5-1	ASSSKTGDVSGNTIY
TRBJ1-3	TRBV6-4	ASENRSQSYSGNTIY
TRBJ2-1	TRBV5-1	ASSRTTSGNNEQF
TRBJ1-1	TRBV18	ASSPPMETGEAF
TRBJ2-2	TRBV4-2	ASSQEGLTGELF
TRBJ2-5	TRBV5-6	ASSLGRTGAETQY
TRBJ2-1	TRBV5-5	ASSPGLANSYNEQF
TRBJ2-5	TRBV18	ASSPNDRALGETQY
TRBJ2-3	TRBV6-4	ASSDSGGSGDTQY
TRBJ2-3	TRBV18	ASSPNRIGADTQY
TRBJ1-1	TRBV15	ATSRGTGTEAF
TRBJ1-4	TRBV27	ASSLSPPTAGWTEKLF
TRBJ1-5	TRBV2	ASRGLTGHSNQPQH
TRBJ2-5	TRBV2	ASRPSGSGYETQY
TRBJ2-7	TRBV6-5	ASSRGLAGDEQY
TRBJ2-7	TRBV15	ATSRGSGRGYEQY